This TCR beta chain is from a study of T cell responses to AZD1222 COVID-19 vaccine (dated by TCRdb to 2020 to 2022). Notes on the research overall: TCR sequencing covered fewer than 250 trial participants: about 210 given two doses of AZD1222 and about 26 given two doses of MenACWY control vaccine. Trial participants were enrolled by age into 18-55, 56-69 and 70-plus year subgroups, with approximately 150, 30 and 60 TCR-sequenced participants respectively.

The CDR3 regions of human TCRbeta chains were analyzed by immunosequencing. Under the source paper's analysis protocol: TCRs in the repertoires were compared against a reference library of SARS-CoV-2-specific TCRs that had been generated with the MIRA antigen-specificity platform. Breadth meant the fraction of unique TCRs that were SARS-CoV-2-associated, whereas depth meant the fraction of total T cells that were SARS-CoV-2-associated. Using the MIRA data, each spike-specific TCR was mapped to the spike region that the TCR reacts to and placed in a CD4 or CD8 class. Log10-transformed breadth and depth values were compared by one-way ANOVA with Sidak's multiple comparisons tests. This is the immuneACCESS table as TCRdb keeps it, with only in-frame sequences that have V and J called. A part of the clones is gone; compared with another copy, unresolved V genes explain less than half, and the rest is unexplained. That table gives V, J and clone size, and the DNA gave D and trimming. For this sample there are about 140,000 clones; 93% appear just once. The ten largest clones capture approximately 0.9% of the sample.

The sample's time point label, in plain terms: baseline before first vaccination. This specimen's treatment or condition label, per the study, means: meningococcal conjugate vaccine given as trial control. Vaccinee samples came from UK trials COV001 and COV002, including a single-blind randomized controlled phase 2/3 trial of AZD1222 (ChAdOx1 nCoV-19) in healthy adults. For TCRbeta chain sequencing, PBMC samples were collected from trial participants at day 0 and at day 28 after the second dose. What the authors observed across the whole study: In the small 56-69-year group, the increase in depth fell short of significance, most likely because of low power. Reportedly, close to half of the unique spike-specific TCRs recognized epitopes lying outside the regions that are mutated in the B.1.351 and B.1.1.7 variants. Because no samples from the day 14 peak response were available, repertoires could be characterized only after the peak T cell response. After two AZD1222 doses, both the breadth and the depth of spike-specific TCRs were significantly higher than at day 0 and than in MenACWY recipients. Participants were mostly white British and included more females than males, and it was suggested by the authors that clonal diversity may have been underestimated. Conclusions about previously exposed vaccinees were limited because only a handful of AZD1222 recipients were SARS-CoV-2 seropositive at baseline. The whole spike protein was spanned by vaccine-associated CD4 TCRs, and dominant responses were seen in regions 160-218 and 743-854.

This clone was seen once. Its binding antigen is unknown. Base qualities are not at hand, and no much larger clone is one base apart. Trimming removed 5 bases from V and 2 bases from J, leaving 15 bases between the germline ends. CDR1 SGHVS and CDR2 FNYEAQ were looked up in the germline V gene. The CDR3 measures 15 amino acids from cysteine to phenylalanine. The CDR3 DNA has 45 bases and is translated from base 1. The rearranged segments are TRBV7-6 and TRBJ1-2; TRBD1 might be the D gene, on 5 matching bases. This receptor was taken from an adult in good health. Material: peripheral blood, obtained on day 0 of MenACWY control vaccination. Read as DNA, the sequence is TGTGCCAGCAGCGTAACTGACGGGGGAAACTATGGCTACACCTTC. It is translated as CASSVTDGGNYGYTF.